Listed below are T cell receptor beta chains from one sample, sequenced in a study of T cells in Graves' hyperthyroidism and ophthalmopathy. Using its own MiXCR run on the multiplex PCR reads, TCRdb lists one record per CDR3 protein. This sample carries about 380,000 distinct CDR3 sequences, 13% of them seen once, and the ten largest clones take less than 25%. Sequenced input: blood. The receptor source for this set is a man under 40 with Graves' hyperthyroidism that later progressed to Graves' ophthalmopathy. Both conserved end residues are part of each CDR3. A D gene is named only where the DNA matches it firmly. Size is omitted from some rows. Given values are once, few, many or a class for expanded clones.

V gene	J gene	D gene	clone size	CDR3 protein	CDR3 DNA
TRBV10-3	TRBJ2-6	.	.	CAIMGYSGANVLTF	TGTGCCATCATGGGCTACTCTGGGGCCAACGTCCTGACTTTC
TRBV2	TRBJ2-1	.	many	CASSEGTVNNEQFF	TGTGCCAGCAGTGAAGGGACAGTCAACAATGAGCAGTTCTTC
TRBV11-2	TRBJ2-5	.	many	CASSLNGGYETQYF	TGTGCCAGCAGCTTAAATGGGGGGTACGAGACCCAGTACTTC
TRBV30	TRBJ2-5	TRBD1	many	CAWSVGTAQETQYF	TGTGCCTGGAGTGTAGGGACAGCACAAGAGACCCAGTACTTC
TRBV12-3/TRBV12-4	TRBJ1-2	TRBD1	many	CASRDRVANYGYTF	TGTGCCAGTCGGGACAGGGTAGCTAACTATGGCTACACCTTC
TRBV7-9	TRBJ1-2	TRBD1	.	CASSPARTGFYGYTF	TGTGCCAGCAGCCCGGCTAGGACAGGCTTCTATGGCTACACCTTC
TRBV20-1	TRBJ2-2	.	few	CSATGVNTGELFF	TGCAGTGCTACGGGGGTGAACACCGGGGAGCTGTTTTTT
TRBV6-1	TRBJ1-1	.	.	CASRGVQNTEAFF	TGTGCCAGCAGAGGGGTACAGAACACTGAAGCTTTCTTT
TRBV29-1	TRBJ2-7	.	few	CSAADGGEQYF	TGCAGCGCCGCCGACGGGGGCGAGCAGTACTTC
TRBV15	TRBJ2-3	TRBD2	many	CATSGVGAGGRNTQYF	TGTGCCACCAGCGGCGTAGGAGCGGGGGGACGGAATACGCAGTATTTT
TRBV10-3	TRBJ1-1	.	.	CAISADSFGGNTEAFF	TGTGCCATCAGTGCCGACAGCTTCGGGGGGAACACTGAAGCTTTCTTT
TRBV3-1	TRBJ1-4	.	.	CASSQGRGGEKLFF	TGTGCCAGCAGCCAAGGCAGGGGCGGTGAAAAACTGTTTTTT
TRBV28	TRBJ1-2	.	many	CASSLARPGRAGALGYTF	TGTGCCAGCAGTTTAGCGCGGCCCGGGCGCGCAGGGGCGCTAGGCTACACCTTC
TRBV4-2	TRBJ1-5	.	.	CASSARPGDQNQPQHF	TGTGCCAGCAGCGCCCGGCCAGGCGACCAAAATCAGCCCCAGCATTTT
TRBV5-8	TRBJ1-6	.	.	CASSLGANYNSPLHF	TGTGCCAGCAGCTTGGGGGCCAACTATAATTCACCCCTCCACTTT
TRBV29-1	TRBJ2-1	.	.	CSVEVWGRRNEQFF	TGCAGCGTTGAAGTGTGGGGGCGCCGGAATGAGCAGTTCTTC
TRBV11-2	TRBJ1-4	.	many	CASSLRQDEKLFF	TGTGCCAGCAGCTTAAGGCAGGATGAAAAACTGTTTTTT
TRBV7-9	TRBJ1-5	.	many	CASSYTTDGNQPQHF	TGTGCCAGCAGCTACACGACGGACGGGAATCAGCCCCAGCATTTT
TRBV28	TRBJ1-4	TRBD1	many	CASRRGQINEKLFF	TGTGCCAGCAGAAGGGGACAGATCAATGAAAAACTGTTTTTT
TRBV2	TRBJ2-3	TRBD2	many	CASRWSTSGGESTQYF	TGTGCCAGCAGATGGTCGACTAGCGGGGGGGAAAGTACGCAGTATTTT
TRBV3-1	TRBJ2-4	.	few	CASSRKGAKNIQYF	TGTGCCAGCAGCCGTAAGGGGGCCAAAAACATTCAGTACTTC
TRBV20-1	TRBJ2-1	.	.	CSAGRGPYNEQFF	TGCAGTGCGGGGCGGGGTCCCTACAATGAGCAGTTCTTC